These 25 T cell receptor beta chains originate from one sample sequenced in a study of monozygotic twins with inflammatory bowel disease. Each CDR3 protein gets one entry in TCRdb, which reprocessed the 5' RACE reads and gives no DNA. This table lists a few hundred thousand distinct CDR3 sequences. The specimen sequenced was blood. The receptors were gathered from a human donor with ulcerative colitis or Crohn's disease, or a healthy co-twin of an affected twin (not recorded which).

The chain couples TRBV6-1 to TRBJ2-1; no DNA is available, so the TRBD1 call from TCRdb remains unchecked. This CDR3 has 19 amino acids. Per the germline V gene, CDR1 is MNHNS and CDR2 is SASEGT. This CDR3 reads CASSEPTGGPSGGLSEQFF.

The chain has TRBV25-1 and TRBJ1-1. The CDR3 is 11 residues long. CDR1 is MGHDK and CDR2 is SYGVNS in the germline V gene. CDR3 protein: CASSDWIKAFF.

This sequence joins TRBV11-2 and TRBJ2-3; TCRdb's assignment of TRBD1 cannot be checked, as there is no DNA. In germline, CDR1 is SGHAT, CDR2 FQNNGV. The CDR3 is made up of 15 amino acids. CDR3 sequence reads: CASSFSGTPTDTQYF.

The chain is built from TRBV27 and TRBJ1-6; no DNA is available, so the TRBD1 call from TCRdb remains unchecked. CDR3 length: 15 residues. Germline CDR1 MNHEY, CDR2 SMNVEV (reference sequence). CDR3 region: CASTLQGRFNSPLQF.

V usage is TRBV19 and J usage is TRBJ2-1; with no DNA, the TCRdb D assignment of TRBD2 cannot be verified. The CDR3 sequence is 16 residues long. Germline V gives CDR1 LNHDA, CDR2 SQIVND (reference sequence). CDR3 amino acids: CASRPLAGVPYNEQFF.

The chain employs TRBV28 and TRBJ2-5; the D call from TCRdb, TRBD2, cannot be confirmed without DNA. Germline CDR1 and CDR2: MDHEN and SYDVKM. The CDR3 extends over 16 amino acids. The CDR3 protein is CASSSMLRAEQETQYF.

This chain joins TRBV12-3 or TRBV12-4 and TRBJ2-2; TCRdb indicates TRBD2, and absent DNA this call remains unverified. The CDR3 contains 17 residues. This CDR3 reads CASSPARGGSNTGELFF.

The chain combines TRBV6-1 with TRBJ1-1; TCRdb's D call of TRBD1 is untestable without DNA. The CDR3 has 15 amino acids. Germline CDR1 reads MNHNS; CDR2 reads SASEGT. The CDR3 reads CASSDAGTGHTEAFF.

The V call is TRBV4-2, the J call TRBJ2-7; TCRdb gives TRBD2 as the D gene, but with no DNA this cannot be confirmed. Germline V lookup: CDR1 LGHNA, CDR2 YNFKEQ. This CDR3 spans 13 amino acids. The CDR3 spells CASSQGRRAEQYF.

The chain recombines TRBV14 with TRBJ2-1. The CDR3 consists of 13 residues. Germline V lookup: CDR1 SGHDN, CDR2 FVKESK. The chain's CDR3 is CASSRQPYNEQFF. The full variable domain, its missing parts supplied by reference TRBV14 and TRBJ2-1, is EAGVTQFPSHSVIEKGQTVTLRCDPISGHDNLYWYRRVMGKEIKFLLHFVKESKQDESGMPNNRFLAERTGGTYSTLKVQPAELEDSGVYFCASSRQPYNEQFFGPGTRLTVL.

The genes are TRBV12-3 or TRBV12-4 and TRBJ2-7; without DNA, the TCRdb call of TRBD1 cannot be checked. CDR3 length: 13 amino acids. The CDR3 sequence is CASSLSGAYEQYF.

The CDR3 here is CASSPSLGGGQETQYF. The chain couples TRBV12-3 or TRBV12-4 to TRBJ2-5; TCRdb's D gene call, TRBD1, goes unchecked for lack of DNA. This CDR3 is built from 16 residues.

The CDR3 spells CAWSVWPWAASGNTIYF. The chain uses TRBV30 and TRBJ1-3. This CDR3 region has 17 residues. In germline, CDR1 is GTSNPN, CDR2 SVGIG (reference sequence).

The chain links TRBV20-1 to TRBJ1-4; TCRdb gives TRBD1 as the D gene, but with no DNA this cannot be confirmed. The germline CDR1 and CDR2 sequences are DFQATT and SNEGSKA (reference sequence). The CDR3 extends over 12 amino acids. CDR3 sequence reads: CSAEGQVEKLFF.

The chain couples TRBV9 to TRBJ1-5; TCRdb's D gene call, TRBD1, goes unchecked for lack of DNA. The V gene's germline CDR1 is SGDLS and CDR2 YYNGEE. The CDR3 covers 15 residues. The CDR3 sequence is CASSVSGGFNQPQHF.

The genes are TRBV7-2 and TRBJ2-3; the TRBD2 assignment by TCRdb is unverifiable without DNA. The CDR3 has 17 residues. Germline V CDR1 and CDR2: SGHTA, FQGNSA. CDR3 region: CASSLRPAGISTDTQYF.

The CDR3 sequence is CASNKGGVFGLAESQETQYF. J is TRBJ2-5 and V is TRBV28; TCRdb's D call of TRBD2 is untestable without DNA. The CDR3 extends over 20 amino acids. Germline CDR1 is MDHEN and CDR2 is SYDVKM.

V gene TRBV7-3 combines with J gene TRBJ2-4; the D gene TCRdb calls, TRBD1, cannot be checked with no DNA. Germline CDR1 SGHTA, CDR2 FQGTGA. The CDR3 has 16 amino acids. The CDR3 protein is CASSPGQGRTKNIQYF.

This chain links TRBV12-3 or TRBV12-4 with TRBJ2-7; with no DNA, the TCRdb D assignment of TRBD1 cannot be verified. This CDR3 has 13 residues. The CDR3 sequence is CASSGDRNYEQYF.

CDR3 sequence reads: CASSKQEGLAGVARAGELFF. The V gene is TRBV21-1, the J gene TRBJ2-2; the D call from TCRdb, TRBD2, cannot be confirmed without DNA. TRBV21-1 is shown as a pseudogene. CDR3 length equals 20 residues.

V gene TRBV20-1 combines with J gene TRBJ2-3; without DNA, the TCRdb call of TRBD2 cannot be checked. Germline V gene data show CDR1 as DFQATT and CDR2 as SNEGSKA (reference sequence). This CDR3 spans 14 amino acids. The CDR3 is CSALLAGSTDTQYF.

This sequence joins TRBV6-5 and TRBJ2-7; the TCRdb D gene call, TRBD1, has no DNA to confirm it. From germline, CDR1 is MNHEY and CDR2 SVGAGI. CDR3 length: 16 amino acids. CDR3 sequence reads: CASSYVSGTGHYEQYF.

The chain is built from TRBV7-2 and TRBJ2-3; TCRdb calls TRBD1, which cannot be checked without DNA. CDR1 and CDR2 (germline): SGHTA, FQGNSA. The CDR3 is made up of 14 amino acids. The CDR3 here is CASSFGGRTDTQYF.

The chain has TRBV15 and TRBJ2-7. The CDR3 runs 14 residues. CDR1 and CDR2 from the germline V gene are LNHNV and YYDKDF (reference sequence). This CDR3 reads CATSTGLSNYEQYF. Full variable domain (missing parts from reference TRBV15 and TRBJ2-7): DAMVIQNPRYQVTQFGKPVTLSCSQTLNHNVMYWYQQKSSQAPKLLFHYYDKDFNNEADTPDNFQSRRPNTSFCFLDIRSPGLGDTAMYLCATSTGLSNYEQYFGPGTRLTVT.

The chain couples TRBV19 to TRBJ2-3; TCRdb calls TRBD2, which cannot be checked without DNA. The CDR3 extends over 14 amino acids. From germline, CDR1 is LNHDA and CDR2 SQIVND (reference sequence). CDR3 sequence: CASSMAGFTDTQYF.